The sequence of this T cell receptor (beta chain) was determined in a study of CD4+ T cells in melanoma. The CDR3 covers 13 residues. Germline lookup yields CDR1 SEHNR and CDR2 FQNEAQ (reference sequence). V dropped 3 bases and J dropped 2 bases, with 7 bases sitting between them. General study findings and limits: A reported correlation linked neoantigen-specific CD4+ T cells to CD8+, macrophage and B cell function.

About this clone: Its antigen remains unidentified.

Some clones are missing from TCRdb's copy, which holds only in-frame ones; the method was immunoSEQ multiplex PCR. The sample records about 50,000 clones, approximately 92% being singletons. This sequence originates from a human donor with melanoma. Sequencing was carried out using peripheral blood. V and J are TRBV7-9 and TRBJ2-5; tentatively, D is TRBD2 (5 bases). The CDR3 sequence is CASSFGMQETQYF. CDR3 DNA: TGTGCCAGCAGCTTCGGGATGCAAGAGACCCAGTACTTC. Variable domain in full (rest from reference TRBV7-9 and TRBJ2-5): DTGVSQNPRHKITKRGQNVTFRCDPISEHNRLYWYRQTLGQGPEFLTYFQNEAQLEKSRLLSDRFSAERPKGSFSTLEIQRTEQGDSAMYLCASSFGMQETQYFGPGTRLLVL.